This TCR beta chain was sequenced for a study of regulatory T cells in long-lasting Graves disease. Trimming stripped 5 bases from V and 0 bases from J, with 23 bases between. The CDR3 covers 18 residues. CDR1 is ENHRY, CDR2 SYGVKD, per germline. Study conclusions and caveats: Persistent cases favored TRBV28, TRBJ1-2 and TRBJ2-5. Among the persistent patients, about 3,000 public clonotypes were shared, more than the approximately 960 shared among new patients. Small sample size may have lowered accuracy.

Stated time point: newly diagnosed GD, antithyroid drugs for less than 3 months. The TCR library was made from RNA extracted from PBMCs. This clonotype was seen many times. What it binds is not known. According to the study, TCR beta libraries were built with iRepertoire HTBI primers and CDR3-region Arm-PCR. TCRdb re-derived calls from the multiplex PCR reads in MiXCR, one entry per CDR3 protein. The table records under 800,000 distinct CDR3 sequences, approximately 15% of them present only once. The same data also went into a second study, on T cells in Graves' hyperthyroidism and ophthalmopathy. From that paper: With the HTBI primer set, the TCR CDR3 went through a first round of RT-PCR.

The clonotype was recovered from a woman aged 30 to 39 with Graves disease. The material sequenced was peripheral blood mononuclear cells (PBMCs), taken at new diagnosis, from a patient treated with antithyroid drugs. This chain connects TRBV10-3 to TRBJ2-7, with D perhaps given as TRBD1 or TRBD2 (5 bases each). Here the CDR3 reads CAISSMGEGPLGSYEQYF. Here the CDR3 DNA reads TGTGCCATCAGTTCGATGGGGGAAGGGCCTTTGGGCTCCTACGAGCAGTACTTC.